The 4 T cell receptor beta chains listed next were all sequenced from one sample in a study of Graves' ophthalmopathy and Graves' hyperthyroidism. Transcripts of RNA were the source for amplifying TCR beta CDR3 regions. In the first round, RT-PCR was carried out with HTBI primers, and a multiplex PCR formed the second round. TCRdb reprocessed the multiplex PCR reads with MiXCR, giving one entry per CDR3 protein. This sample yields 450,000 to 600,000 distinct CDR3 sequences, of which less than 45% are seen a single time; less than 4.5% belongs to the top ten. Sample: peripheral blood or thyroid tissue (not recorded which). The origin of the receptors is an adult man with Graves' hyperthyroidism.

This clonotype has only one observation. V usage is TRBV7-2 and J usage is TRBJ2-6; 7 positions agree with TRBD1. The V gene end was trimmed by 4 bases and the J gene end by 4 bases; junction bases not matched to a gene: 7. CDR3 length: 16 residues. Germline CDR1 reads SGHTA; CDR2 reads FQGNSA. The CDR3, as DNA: TGTGCCAGCAGCTCTCCGACAGGGACCGGGGCCAACGTCCTGACTTTC. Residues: CASSSPTGTGANVLTF.

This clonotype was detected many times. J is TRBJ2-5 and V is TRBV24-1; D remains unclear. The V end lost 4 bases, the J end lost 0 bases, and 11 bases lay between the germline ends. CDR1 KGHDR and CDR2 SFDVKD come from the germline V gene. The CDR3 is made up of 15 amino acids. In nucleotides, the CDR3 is TGTGCCACCAGTGACTCCATTAGAGACCAAGAGACCCAGTACTTC. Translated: CATSDSIRDQETQYF.

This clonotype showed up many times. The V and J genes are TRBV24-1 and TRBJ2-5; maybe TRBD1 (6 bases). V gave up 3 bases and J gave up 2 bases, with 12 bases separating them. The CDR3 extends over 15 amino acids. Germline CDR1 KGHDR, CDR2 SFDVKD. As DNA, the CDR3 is TGTGCCACCAGTGATCCCGTAGGACAGCAAGAGACCCAGTACTTC. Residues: CATSDPVGQQETQYF.

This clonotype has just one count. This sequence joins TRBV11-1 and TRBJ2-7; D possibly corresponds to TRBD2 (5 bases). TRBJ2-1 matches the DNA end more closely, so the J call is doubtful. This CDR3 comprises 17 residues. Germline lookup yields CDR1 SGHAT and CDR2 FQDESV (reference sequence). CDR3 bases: TGTGCCAGCAGCTTATCCCTCGTAGCGAGCTCCTACAATGAGCAGTTCTTC. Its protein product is CASSLSLVASSYNEQFF.